This TCR beta chain was observed in a study of regulatory T cells. A note on this clone: Antigen specificity is unknown.

Primers: 52 TRBV forward and 13 TRBJ reverse. Clones were read by immunoSEQ multiplex PCR, and TCRdb kept only the in-frame ones, dropping some. The top ten clones hold under 1.5% of a sample with 20,000 to 25,000 clones, approximately 91% of them seen once. A couple of CD3G-deficient patients had more severe autoimmunity; all had some. At testing, patients were 2 to 39 years old, with reduced naive and increased memory T-cell proportions. Sorting split CD4+ cells into CD25-high CD127-low Tregs and CD25-low CD127-high conventional T cells. Study conclusions and caveats: In CD3G-deficient patients, conventional CD4+ T cells were enriched for hydrophobic CDR3 residues at positions 6 and 7. Regulatory T cells showed the strongest V-J pair restriction and V/J gene skewing among patient repertoires.

The CDR3 consists of 14 residues. Germline-derived CDR1 and CDR2 are SGHVS and FQNEAQ. Trimming cost V 1 base and J 3 bases; bases outside gene matches: 2. The gene calls are TRBV7-8 and TRBJ1-1; 7 nucleotides line up with TRBD1. Material: conventional CD4+ T cells sorted from blood. The sequence was collected from a child aged 5-17 years with CD3G deficiency. The CDR3 spells CASSLGGGDTEAFF. The CDR3 DNA follows: TGTGCCAGCAGCTTAGGAGGGGGCGACACTGAAGCTTTCTTT.